The present T cell receptor (beta chain) was sequenced within a study of tumor-infiltrating lymphocytes in localized non-small cell lung cancer. General study points: IM1 and IM2 tumors showed no difference in T-cell fraction. Available tissue quantity limited TCR sequencing to a patient subset.

This clone has a handful of counts. What it binds is not known. The repertoire was sequenced with immunoSEQ multiplex PCR; TCRdb's copy has only in-frame clones and lacks some. In the table there are about 14,000 clones, under 80% of which are singletons. V was trimmed by 3 bases and J by 4 bases, leaving 12 bases between them. The germline V gene has CDR1 MDHEN and CDR2 SYDVKM. The CDR3 is made up of 15 amino acids. The clonotype comes from a human donor with non-small cell lung cancer. Sample: lung tumor tissue. The rearrangement uses TRBV28 and TRBJ1-4, with D tentatively TRBD1 (5 bases). The CDR3 reads CASSLGGASNEKLFF. DNA of the CDR3: TGTGCCAGCAGTTTGGGAGGGGCAAGTAATGAAAAACTGTTTTTT.